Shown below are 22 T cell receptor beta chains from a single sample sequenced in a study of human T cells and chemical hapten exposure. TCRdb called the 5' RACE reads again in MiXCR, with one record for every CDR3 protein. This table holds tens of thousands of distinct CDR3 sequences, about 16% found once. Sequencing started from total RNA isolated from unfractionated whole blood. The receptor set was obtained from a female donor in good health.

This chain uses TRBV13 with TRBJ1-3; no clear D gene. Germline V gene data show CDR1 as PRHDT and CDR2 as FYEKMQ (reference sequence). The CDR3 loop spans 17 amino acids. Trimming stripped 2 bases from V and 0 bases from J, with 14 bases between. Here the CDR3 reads CASSLRHLTVSGNTIYF. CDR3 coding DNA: TGTGCCAGCAGCTTAAGACACCTCACCGTCTCTGGAAACACCATATATTTT. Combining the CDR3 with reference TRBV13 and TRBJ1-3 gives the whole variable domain AAGVIQSPRHLIKEKRETATLKCYPIPRHDTVYWYQQGPGQDPQFLISFYEKMQSDKGSIPDRFSAQQFSDYHSELNMSSLELGDSALYFCASSLRHLTVSGNTIYFGEGSWLTVV.

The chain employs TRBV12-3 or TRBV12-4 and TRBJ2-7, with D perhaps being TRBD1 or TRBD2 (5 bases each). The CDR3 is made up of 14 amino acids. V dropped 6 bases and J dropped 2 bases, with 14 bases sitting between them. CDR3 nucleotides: TGTGCCAGCAGCCCGGGACGGATTACCTACGAGCAGTACTTC. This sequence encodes CASSPGRITYEQYF.

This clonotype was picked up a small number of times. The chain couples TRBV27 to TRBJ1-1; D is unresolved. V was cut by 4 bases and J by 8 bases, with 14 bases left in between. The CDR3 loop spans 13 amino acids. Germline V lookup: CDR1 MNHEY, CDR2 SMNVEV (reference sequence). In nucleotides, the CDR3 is TGTGCCAGCAGTTCGGGGTCACAAAGAGAAGCTTTCTTT. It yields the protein CASSSGSQREAFF.

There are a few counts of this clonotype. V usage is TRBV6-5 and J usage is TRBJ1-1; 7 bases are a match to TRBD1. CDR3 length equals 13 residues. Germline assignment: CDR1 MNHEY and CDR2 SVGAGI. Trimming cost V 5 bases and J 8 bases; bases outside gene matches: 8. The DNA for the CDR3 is TGTGCCAGCAGTGCTTGGGACAGTACCGAAGCTTTCTTT. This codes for CASSAWDSTEAFF.

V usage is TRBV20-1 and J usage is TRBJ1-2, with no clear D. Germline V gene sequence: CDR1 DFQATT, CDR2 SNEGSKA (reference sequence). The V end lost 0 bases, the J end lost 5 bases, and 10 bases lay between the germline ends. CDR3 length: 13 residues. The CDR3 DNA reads TGCAGTGCTAGAGATCGCGTCTCGTATGGCTACACCTTC. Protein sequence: CSARDRVSYGYTF.

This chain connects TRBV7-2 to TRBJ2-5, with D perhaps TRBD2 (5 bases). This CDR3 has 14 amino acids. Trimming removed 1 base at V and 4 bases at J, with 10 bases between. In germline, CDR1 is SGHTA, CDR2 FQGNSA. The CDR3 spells CASSLGGAGETQYF. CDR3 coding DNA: TGTGCCAGCAGCTTAGGAGGTGCGGGAGAGACCCAGTACTTC.

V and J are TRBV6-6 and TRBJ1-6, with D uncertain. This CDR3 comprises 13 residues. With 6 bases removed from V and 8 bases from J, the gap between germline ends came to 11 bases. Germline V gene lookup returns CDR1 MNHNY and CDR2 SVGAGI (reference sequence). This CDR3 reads CASSPQSDSPLHF. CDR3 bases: TGTGCCAGCAGCCCCCAGTCGGATTCACCCCTCCACTTT.

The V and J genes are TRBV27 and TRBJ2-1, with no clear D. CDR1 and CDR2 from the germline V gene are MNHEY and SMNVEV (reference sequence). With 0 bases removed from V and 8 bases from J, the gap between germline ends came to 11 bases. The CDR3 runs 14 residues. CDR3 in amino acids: CASSLSYGLDEQFF. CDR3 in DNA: TGTGCCAGCAGTTTATCGTATGGTTTGGATGAGCAGTTCTTC.

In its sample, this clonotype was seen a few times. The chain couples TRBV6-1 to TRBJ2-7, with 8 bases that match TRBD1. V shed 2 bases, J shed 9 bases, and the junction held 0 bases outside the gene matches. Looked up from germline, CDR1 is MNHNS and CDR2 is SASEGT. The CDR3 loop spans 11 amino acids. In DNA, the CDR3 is TGTGCCAGCAGTGAAACAGGGGGGCAGTACTTC. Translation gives CASSETGGQYF.

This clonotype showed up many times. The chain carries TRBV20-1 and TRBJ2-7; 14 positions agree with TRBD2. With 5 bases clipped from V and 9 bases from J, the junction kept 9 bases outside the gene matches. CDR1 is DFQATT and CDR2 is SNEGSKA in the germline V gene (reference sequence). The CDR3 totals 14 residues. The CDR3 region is CSAATGTSGSRQYF. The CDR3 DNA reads TGCAGTGCTGCCACCGGGACTAGCGGGAGCCGGCAGTACTTC.

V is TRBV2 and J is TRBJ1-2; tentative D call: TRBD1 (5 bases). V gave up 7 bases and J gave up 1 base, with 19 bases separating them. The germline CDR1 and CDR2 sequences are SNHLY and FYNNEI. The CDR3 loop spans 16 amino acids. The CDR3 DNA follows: TGTGCCAGCAACACGGCTCAGGGAAGAATTAACTATGGCTACACCTTC. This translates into CASNTAQGRINYGYTF.

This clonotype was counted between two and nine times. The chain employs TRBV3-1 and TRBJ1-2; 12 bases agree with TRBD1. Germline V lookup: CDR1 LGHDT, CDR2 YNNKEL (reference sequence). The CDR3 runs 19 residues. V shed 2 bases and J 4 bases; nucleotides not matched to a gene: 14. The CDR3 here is CASSQKAGTGGLSIYGYTF. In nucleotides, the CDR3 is TGTGCCAGCAGCCAAAAGGCCGGGACAGGGGGCTTGTCTATCTATGGCTACACCTTC.

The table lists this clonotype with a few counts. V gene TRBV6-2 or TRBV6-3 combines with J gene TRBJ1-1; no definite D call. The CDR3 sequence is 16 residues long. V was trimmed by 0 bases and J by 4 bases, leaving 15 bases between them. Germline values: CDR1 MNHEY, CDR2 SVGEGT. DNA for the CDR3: TGTGCCAGCAGTTACTCGTTGGGAATAGGGAGCACTGAAGCTTTCTTT. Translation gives CASSYSLGIGSTEAFF.

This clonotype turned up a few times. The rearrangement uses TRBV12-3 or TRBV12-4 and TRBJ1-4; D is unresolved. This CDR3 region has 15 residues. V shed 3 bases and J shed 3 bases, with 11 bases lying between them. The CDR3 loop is CASSFSRRANEKLFF. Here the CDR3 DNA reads TGTGCCAGCAGTTTTTCCAGGAGGGCTAATGAAAAACTGTTTTTT.

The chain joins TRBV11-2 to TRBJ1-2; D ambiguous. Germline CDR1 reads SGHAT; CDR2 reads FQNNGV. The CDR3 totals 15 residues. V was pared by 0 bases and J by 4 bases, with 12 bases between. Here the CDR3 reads CASSLEPTPFYGYTF. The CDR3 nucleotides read TGTGCCAGCAGCTTAGAGCCCACGCCCTTCTATGGCTACACCTTC.

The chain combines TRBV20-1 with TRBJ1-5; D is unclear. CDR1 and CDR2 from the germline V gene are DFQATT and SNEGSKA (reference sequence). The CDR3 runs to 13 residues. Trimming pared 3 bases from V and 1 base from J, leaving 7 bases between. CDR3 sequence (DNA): TGCAGTGCTAGGGGAATGAGCAATCAGCCCCAGCATTTT. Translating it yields CSARGMSNQPQHF.

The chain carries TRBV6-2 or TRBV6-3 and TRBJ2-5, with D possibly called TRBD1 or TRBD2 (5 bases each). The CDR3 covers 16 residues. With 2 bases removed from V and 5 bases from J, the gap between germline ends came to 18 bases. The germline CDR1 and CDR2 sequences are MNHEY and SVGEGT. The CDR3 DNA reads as TGTGCCAGCAGTTACACCCCGGGACCGAAGGGGGAGACCCAGTACTTC. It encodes CASSYTPGPKGETQYF.

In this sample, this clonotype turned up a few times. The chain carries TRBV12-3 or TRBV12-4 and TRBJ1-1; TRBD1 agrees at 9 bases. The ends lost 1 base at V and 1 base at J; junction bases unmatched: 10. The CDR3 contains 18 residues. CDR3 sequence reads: CASSLDTGGYRTNTEAFF. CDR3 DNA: TGTGCCAGCAGTTTAGACACAGGGGGCTACCGTACGAACACTGAAGCTTTCTTT.

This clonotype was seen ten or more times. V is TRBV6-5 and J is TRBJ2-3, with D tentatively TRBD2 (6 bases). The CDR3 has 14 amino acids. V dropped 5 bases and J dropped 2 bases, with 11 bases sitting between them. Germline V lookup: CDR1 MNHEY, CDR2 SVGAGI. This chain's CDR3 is CASSTGLPTDTQYF. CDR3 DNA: TGTGCCAGCAGTACTGGACTACCCACAGATACGCAGTATTTT.

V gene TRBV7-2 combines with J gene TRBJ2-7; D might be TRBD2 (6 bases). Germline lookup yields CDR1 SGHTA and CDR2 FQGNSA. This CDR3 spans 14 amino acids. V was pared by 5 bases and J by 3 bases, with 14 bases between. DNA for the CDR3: TGTGCCAGCAGCCCGGGACTTTTCCTCTACGAGCAGTACTTC. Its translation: CASSPGLFLYEQYF.

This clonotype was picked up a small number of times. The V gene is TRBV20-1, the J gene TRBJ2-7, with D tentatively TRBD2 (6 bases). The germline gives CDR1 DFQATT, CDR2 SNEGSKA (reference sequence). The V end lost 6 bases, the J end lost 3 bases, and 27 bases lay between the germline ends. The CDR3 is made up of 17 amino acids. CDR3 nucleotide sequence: TGCAGTGCCAGACCCCGGGAGATACTCCTCAACTTCTACGAGCAGTACTTC. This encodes CSARPREILLNFYEQYF.

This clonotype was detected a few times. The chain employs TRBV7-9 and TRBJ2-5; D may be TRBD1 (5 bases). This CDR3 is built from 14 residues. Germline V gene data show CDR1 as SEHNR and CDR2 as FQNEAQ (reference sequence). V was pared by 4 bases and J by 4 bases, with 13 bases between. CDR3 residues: CASSSWGQGETQYF. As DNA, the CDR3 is TGTGCCAGCAGCTCCTGGGGCCAGGGAGAGACCCAGTACTTC.